This TCR beta chain was sequenced for a study of low-dose radiotherapy and immunotherapy resistance in tumors. Noted time point: after trial treatment. Treatment: LDRT plus nivolumab, ipilimumab, low-dose cyclophosphamide and aspirin (RACIN trial). This clonotype was seen many times. The germline V gene has CDR1 LGHNA and CDR2 YSLEER. The ends lost 2 bases at V and 2 bases at J; junction bases unmatched: 4. The CDR3 loop spans 15 amino acids. TRAV- and TRBV-specific primers, spanning alpha and beta chains, primed first-strand cDNA. TCR amplification used around 19 PCR cycles, a constant-region primer and a V-primer adapter. Via MiXCR, TCRdb re-called the reads, giving one row per CDR3 protein. The profile shows around 80,000 distinct CDR3 sequences, under 20% of them singletons.

The V call is TRBV4-3, the J call TRBJ2-7; TRBD2 agrees at 9 bases. The source of this sequence is a male donor with prostate cancer. Sequencing used PBMCs, obtained after low-dose radiotherapy plus immunotherapy. CDR3 nucleotide sequence: TGCGCCAGCAGCCAAATGACTAGCGGCGCCTACGAGCAGTACTTC. Its protein is CASSQMTSGAYEQYF.